This T cell receptor (beta chain) was identified in a study of shared clonotypes between healthy human individuals. Study information: Researchers assigned three CD4 naive, three CD4 memory, two CD8 naive and one CD8 memory plate to each donor.

The V and J ends lost 5 bases and 7 bases, in that order; junction bases with no gene match: 10. Germline V gene sequence: CDR1 SGHRS, CDR2 YFSETQ. This CDR3 has 15 amino acids. Findings and caveats of the study: The sharing of approximately 4.6% of naive CD4 clonotypes was seen across a handful of donors. Sorted-subset sequencing, rarefaction showed, was incomplete despite large depth.

The run depth of the assay was deep. Sequencing used immunoSEQ multiplex PCR; TCRdb keeps in-frame clones, though not all of them. The table shows roughly 2.6 million clones, with more than 90% occurring only once. On this clone itself: Its antigen remains unidentified.

The sequencing input was naive CD4+ T cells sorted from blood. Described subset: CD45RA+ positively selected. The V gene is TRBV5-1, the J gene TRBJ1-2; 11 nucleotides agree with TRBD1. The origin of this receptor is a man aged 18 to 30 in good health. In DNA form, the CDR3 reads TGCGCCAGCAGGCCCGGAGGACAGGGGGCAAGTGGCTACACCTTC. It is translated as CASRPGGQGASGYTF.